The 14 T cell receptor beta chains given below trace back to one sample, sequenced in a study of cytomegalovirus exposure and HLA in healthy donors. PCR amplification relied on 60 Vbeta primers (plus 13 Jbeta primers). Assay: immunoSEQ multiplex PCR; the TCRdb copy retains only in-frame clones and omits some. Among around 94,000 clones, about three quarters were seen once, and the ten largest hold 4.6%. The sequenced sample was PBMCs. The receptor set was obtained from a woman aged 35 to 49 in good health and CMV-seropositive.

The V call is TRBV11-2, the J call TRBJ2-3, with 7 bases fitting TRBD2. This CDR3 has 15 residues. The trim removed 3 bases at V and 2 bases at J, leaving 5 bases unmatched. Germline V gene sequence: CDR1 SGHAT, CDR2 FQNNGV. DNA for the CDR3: TGTGCCAGCAGCTTGGAGCGGGGATCCACAGATACGCAGTATTTT. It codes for CASSLERGSTDTQYF.

The CDR3 nucleotides read TGTGCCAGCAGCTTGGTGGGCCCTCTCAATGAGCAGTTCTTC. Residues: CASSLVGPLNEQFF. The chain has TRBV5-4 and TRBJ2-1; D not certain. V was clipped by 0 bases and J by 6 bases, with 10 bases between them. The V gene's germline CDR1 is SGHNT and CDR2 YYREEE (reference sequence). This CDR3 contains 14 residues.

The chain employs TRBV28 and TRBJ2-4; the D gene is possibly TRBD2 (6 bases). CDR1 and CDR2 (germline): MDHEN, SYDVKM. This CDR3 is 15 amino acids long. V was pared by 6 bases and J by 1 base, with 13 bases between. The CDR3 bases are TGTGCCAGCAGGGCCCGGGACTTTGCCAAAAACATTCAGTACTTC. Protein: CASRARDFAKNIQYF.

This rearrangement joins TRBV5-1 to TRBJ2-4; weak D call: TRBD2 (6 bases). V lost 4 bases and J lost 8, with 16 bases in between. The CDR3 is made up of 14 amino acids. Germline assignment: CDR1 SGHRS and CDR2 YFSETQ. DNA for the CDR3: TGCGCCAGCAGCCCGGGACTCGGACGGGACATTCAGTACTTC. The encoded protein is CASSPGLGRDIQYF.

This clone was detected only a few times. CDR3 protein: CASSLNVGQGADEQYF. The CDR3 bases are TGCGCCAGCAGCCTGAATGTAGGGCAGGGGGCCGACGAGCAGTACTTC. V and J are TRBV5-1 and TRBJ2-7; 8 nucleotides match TRBD1. In germline, CDR1 is SGHRS, CDR2 YFSETQ. V was pared by 4 bases and J by 5 bases, with 14 bases of the junction left unmatched. This CDR3 is built from 16 residues.

The CDR3: CATSRDGTGSQPQHF. CDR3 DNA: TGTGCCACCAGCAGAGATGGCACAGGGAGTCAGCCCCAGCATTTT. The chain joins TRBV15 to TRBJ1-5; D might be TRBD1 (6 bases). CDR1 LNHNV and CDR2 YYDKDF come from the germline V gene (reference sequence). Trimming took off 0 bases at V and 6 bases at J, with 12 bases between the two ends. The CDR3 totals 15 residues.

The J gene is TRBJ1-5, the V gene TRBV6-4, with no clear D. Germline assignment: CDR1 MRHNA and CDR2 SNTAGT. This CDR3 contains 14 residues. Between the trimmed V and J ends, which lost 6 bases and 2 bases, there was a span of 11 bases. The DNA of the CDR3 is TGTGCCAGCAGCGCCGAAGAGGGCAATCAGCCCCAGCATTTT. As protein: CASSAEEGNQPQHF.

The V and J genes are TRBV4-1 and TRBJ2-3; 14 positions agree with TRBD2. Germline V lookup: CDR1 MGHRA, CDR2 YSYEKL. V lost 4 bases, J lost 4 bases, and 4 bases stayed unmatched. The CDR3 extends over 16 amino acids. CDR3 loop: CASSPQTSGRADTQYF. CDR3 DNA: TGCGCCAGCAGCCCCCAGACTAGCGGGAGGGCAGATACGCAGTATTTT.

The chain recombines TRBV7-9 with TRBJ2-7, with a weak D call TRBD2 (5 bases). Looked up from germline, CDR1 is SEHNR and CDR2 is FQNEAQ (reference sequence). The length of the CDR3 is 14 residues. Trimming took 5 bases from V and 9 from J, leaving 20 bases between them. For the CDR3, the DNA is TGTGCCAGCAGCGGCGAGGGCTTAGCTTCCGGGCAGTACTTC. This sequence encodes CASSGEGLASGQYF.

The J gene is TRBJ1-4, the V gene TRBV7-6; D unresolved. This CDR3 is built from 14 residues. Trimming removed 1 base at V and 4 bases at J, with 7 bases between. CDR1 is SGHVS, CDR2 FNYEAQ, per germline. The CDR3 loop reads CASSLEADNEKLFF. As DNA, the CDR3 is TGTGCCAGCAGCTTAGAGGCGGATAATGAAAAACTGTTTTTT.

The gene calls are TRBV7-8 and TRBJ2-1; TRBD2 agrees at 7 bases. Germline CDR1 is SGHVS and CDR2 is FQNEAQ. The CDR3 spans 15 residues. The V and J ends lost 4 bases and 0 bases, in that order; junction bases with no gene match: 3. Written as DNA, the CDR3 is TGTGCCAGCAGCTGGGGGGGAAGCTCCTACAATGAGCAGTTCTTC. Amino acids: CASSWGGSSYNEQFF. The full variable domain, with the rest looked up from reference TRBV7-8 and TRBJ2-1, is GAGVSQSPRYKVAKRGQDVALRCDPISGHVSLFWYQQALGQGPEFLTYFQNEAQLDKSGLPSDRFFAERPEGSVSTLKIQRTQQEDSAVYLCASSWGGSSYNEQFFGPGTRLTVL.

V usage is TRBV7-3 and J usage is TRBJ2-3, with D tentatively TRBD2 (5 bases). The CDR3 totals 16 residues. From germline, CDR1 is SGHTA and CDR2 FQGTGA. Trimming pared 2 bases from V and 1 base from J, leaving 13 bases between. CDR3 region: CASSLEGSTGTDTQYF. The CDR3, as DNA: TGTGCCAGCAGCTTAGAGGGATCCACCGGCACAGATACGCAGTATTTT.

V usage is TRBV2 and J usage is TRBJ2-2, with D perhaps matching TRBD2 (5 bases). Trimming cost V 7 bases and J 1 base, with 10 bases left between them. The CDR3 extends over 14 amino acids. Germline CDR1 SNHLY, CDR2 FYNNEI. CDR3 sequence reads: CASILGRNTGELFF. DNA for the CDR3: TGTGCCAGCATCTTGGGGAGGAACACCGGGGAGCTGTTTTTT.

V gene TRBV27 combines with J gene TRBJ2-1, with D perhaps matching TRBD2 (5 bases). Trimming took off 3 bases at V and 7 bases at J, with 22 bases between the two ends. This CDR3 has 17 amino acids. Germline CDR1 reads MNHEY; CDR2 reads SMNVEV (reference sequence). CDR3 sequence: CASSFPRVLAPGNEQFF. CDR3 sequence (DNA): TGTGCCAGCAGTTTTCCCCGGGTCCTCGCGCCGGGGAATGAGCAGTTCTTC.